The 21 T cell receptor beta chains given below trace back to one sample, sequenced in a study of CD8 T cells in Susac syndrome. With random hexamers, reverse transcription was performed on about 0.5 to 1 ug of RNA. MiXCR was run by TCRdb on the immunoSEQ multiplex PCR reads, yielding one entry per CDR3 protein. The sample comprises around 71,000 distinct CDR3 sequences, 93% of which are singletons, and around 0.15% rests with the top ten. The material sequenced was CD4+ T cells from PBMCs. Receptors were obtained from a human donor with Susac syndrome.

This clonotype occurred once. This chain links TRBV6-1 with TRBJ2-1, with a possible D match to TRBD2 (5 bases). Germline loops: CDR1 MNHNS, CDR2 SASEGT. V was shortened by 3 bases and J by 1 base, with 16 bases between the two germline ends. This CDR3 region has 17 residues. The CDR3 DNA is TGTGCCAGCAGTGATGAGGGTCCGGGTTTATCCTACAATGAGCAGTTCTTC. Protein: CASSDEGPGLSYNEQFF.

This clonotype was seen once. The rearrangement links TRBV18 to TRBJ2-7, with D maybe TRBD2 (7 bases). The CDR3 spans 17 residues. The V gene's germline CDR1 is KGHSH and CDR2 LQKENI. V lost 0 bases, J lost 2 bases, and 17 bases lay in between. This CDR3 reads CASSPPRGATLTYEQYF. DNA of the CDR3: TGTGCCAGCTCACCACCCCGGGGGGCGACCCTTACCTACGAGCAGTACTTC.

This rearrangement joins TRBV7-3 to TRBJ2-3; D ambiguous. The V end was cut by 5 bases, the J end by 4 bases, with 10 bases between. CDR1 SGHTA and CDR2 FQGTGA come from the germline V gene. CDR3 length: 13 residues. The CDR3 sequence is CASSAYTSDTQYF. In DNA form, the CDR3 reads TGTGCCAGCAGCGCCTACACCTCAGATACGCAGTATTTT.

This chain links TRBV5-1 with TRBJ1-5; 7 positions match TRBD1. Germline CDR1 and CDR2: SGHRS and YFSETQ. The CDR3 spans 15 residues. After removal of 1 base from V and 5 bases from J, the junction contained 6 bases not matched to a gene. The CDR3: CASSLTGARDQPQHF. CDR3 nucleotides: TGCGCCAGCAGCTTGACAGGGGCTCGAGATCAGCCCCAGCATTTT.

CDR3 in DNA: TGCAGTGCTAGAGATCACCTAGCGGGACAACGCCAGTGGAATGAGCAGTTCTTC. This sequence encodes CSARDHLAGQRQWNEQFF. The chain carries TRBV20-1 and TRBJ2-1; 9 nucleotides align to TRBD2. The germline V gene has CDR1 DFQATT and CDR2 SNEGSKA (reference sequence). The CDR3 is made up of 18 amino acids. V gave up 0 bases and J gave up 7 bases; unmatched junction bases: 16.

The chain employs TRBV18 and TRBJ2-2, with D hard to call. This CDR3 is 15 amino acids long. Trimming shortened V by 3 bases and J by 4 bases, and 12 bases separated the two germline ends. Germline values: CDR1 KGHSH, CDR2 LQKENI. The CDR3 DNA follows: TGTGCCAGCTCACCCCGTCAGACCCTCACCGGGGAGCTGTTTTTT. This gives the protein CASSPRQTLTGELFF.

The chain uses TRBV30 and TRBJ1-5; a weak D match, TRBD1 (5 bases). The germline gives CDR1 GTSNPN, CDR2 SVGIG (reference sequence). The CDR3 length is 12 residues. V lost 5 bases and J lost 8, with 13 bases in between. For the CDR3, the DNA is TGTGCCTGGGCCGGGGGTCAAGAGCCCCAGCATTTT. This gives the protein CAWAGGQEPQHF.

The gene calls are TRBV7-3 and TRBJ1-5, with D tentatively TRBD1 (6 bases). V was clipped by 1 base and J by 6 bases, with 19 bases between them. The germline V gene encodes CDR1 SGHTA and CDR2 FQGTGA. The CDR3 has 17 residues. CDR3 sequence (DNA): TGTGCCAGCAGCTTAATCCCCGGCCGGGGGGCGATTCAGCCCCAGCATTTT. Encoded protein: CASSLIPGRGAIQPQHF.

This clonotype was picked up a small number of times. The rearrangement links TRBV6-6 to TRBJ1-5; the D is unclear. Trimming took 4 bases from V and 7 from J, leaving 5 bases between them. From germline, CDR1 is MNHNY and CDR2 SVGAGI (reference sequence). This CDR3 is 11 amino acids long. This chain's CDR3 is CASSLGQPQHF. The CDR3 DNA follows: TGTGCCAGCAGTTTGGGGCAGCCCCAGCATTTT.

V usage is TRBV12-3 or TRBV12-4 and J usage is TRBJ2-6, with D possibly TRBD1 on 6 matching bases. Trimming shortened V by 4 bases and J by 1 base, and 8 bases separated the two germline ends. The CDR3 totals 15 residues. The CDR3 here is CASSSRGSGANVLTF. In DNA, the CDR3 is TGTGCCAGCAGTTCCAGGGGTTCTGGGGCCAACGTCCTGACTTTC.

The V and J genes are TRBV6-5 and TRBJ2-1, with D possibly matching TRBD1 (6 bases). CDR1 and CDR2 from the germline V gene are MNHEY and SVGAGI. This CDR3 comprises 15 residues. The germline V and J ends were trimmed by 5 bases and 5 bases, with 16 bases remaining between them. Here the CDR3 reads CASSVTGPSNNEQFF. CDR3 nucleotide sequence: TGTGCCAGCAGTGTGACAGGCCCTTCTAACAATGAGCAGTTCTTC.

The chain joins TRBV29-1 to TRBJ2-3, with 7 nucleotides matching TRBD2. With V trimmed by 7 bases and J by 2 bases, 9 bases remained unmatched. The CDR3 has 14 residues. CDR1 and CDR2 from the germline V gene are SQVTM and ANQGSEA. CDR3 coding DNA: TGCAGCGGGGGGGGTAGCGGGTTCACAGATACGCAGTATTTT. Its protein product is CSGGGSGFTDTQYF.

The V gene is TRBV5-4, the J gene TRBJ2-2; TRBD1 agrees at 9 bases. The CDR3 consists of 15 residues. V dropped 4 bases and J dropped 2; count of bases not matched to a gene: 3. Germline V gene sequence: CDR1 SGHNT, CDR2 YYREEE (reference sequence). The CDR3 nucleotides are TGTGCCAGCAGCCGGGACAGGGTAAACACCGGGGAGCTGTTTTTT. This codes for CASSRDRVNTGELFF.

This clonotype was detected once. The chain links TRBV27 to TRBJ2-2; 9 nucleotides match TRBD2. Germline V gives CDR1 MNHEY, CDR2 SMNVEV (reference sequence). V was clipped by 8 bases and J by 5 bases; unmatched bases: 9. There are 15 residues in the CDR3. The CDR3 reads CASRPPSGGTGELFF. Here the CDR3 DNA reads TGTGCCAGCCGTCCCCCCAGCGGGGGGACCGGGGAGCTGTTTTTT.

The chain recombines TRBV20-1 with TRBJ1-4; D may be TRBD1 (6 bases). V was cut by 0 bases and J by 8 bases, with 22 bases left in between. CDR3 length: 17 amino acids. Germline V CDR1 and CDR2: DFQATT, SNEGSKA (reference sequence). The CDR3 is CSARDLQGGLDGEKLFF. The CDR3 nucleotides are TGCAGTGCTAGAGATTTACAGGGAGGGTTGGATGGCGAAAAACTGTTTTTT.

This clonotype occurred a few times. The gene calls are TRBV11-3 and TRBJ1-1; D perhaps matches TRBD1 (5 bases). Germline values: CDR1 SGHNT, CDR2 YENEEA. With 5 bases removed from V and 11 bases from J, the gap between germline ends came to 15 bases. This CDR3 has 12 amino acids. The CDR3 here is CASSTGRAVAFF. The CDR3, as DNA: TGTGCCAGCAGCACAGGACGGGCGGTGGCTTTCTTT.

The chain carries TRBV29-1 and TRBJ1-2, with D unclear. Trimming cost V 2 bases and J 0 bases, with 4 bases left between them. CDR3 length: 12 amino acids. Germline V gene data show CDR1 as SQVTM and CDR2 as ANQGSEA. This CDR3 is CSVERPNYGYTF. In DNA form, the CDR3 reads TGCAGCGTTGAAAGACCTAACTATGGCTACACCTTC.

The chain has TRBV5-6 and TRBJ2-1; 9 positions agree with TRBD2. This CDR3 is built from 15 residues. The V segment lost 0 bases and the J segment 4 bases; nucleotides outside the gene matches: 2. The germline V gene has CDR1 SGHDT and CDR2 YYEEEE. The CDR3 DNA reads TGTGCCAGCAGCTTGGTAGCGGGGGCATACAATGAGCAGTTCTTC. Amino acids: CASSLVAGAYNEQFF.

This sequence joins TRBV5-1 and TRBJ2-3, with 7 bases that match TRBD2. Germline CDR1 reads SGHRS; CDR2 reads YFSETQ. There are 14 residues in the CDR3. J lost 2 bases, V lost 4 bases, and 4 bases had no gene match. CDR3 DNA sequence: TGCGCCAGCAGCCGCGGGGGTCTCACAGATACGCAGTATTTT. It codes for CASSRGGLTDTQYF.

V and J are TRBV7-2 and TRBJ2-3, with D unclear. Germline values: CDR1 SGHTA, CDR2 FQGNSA. The V end lost 0 bases, the J end lost 4 bases, and 2 bases lay between the germline ends. This CDR3 is built from 12 residues. The CDR3 here is CASSLAADTQYF. The CDR3 DNA reads as TGTGCCAGCAGCTTAGCGGCAGATACGCAGTATTTT.

The rearrangement links TRBV11-2 to TRBJ1-3; tentatively, D is TRBD1 (6 bases). Germline V gene sequence: CDR1 SGHAT, CDR2 FQNNGV. V lost 4 bases and J lost 1, with 17 bases in between. The CDR3 extends over 17 amino acids. The CDR3 loop reads CASSSQTNRVSGNTIYF. CDR3 nucleotides: TGTGCCAGCAGCTCCCAAACCAACAGGGTATCTGGAAACACCATATATTTT.